The T cell receptor beta chain under discussion was sequenced for a study of T cells in Graves' hyperthyroidism and ophthalmopathy. This clonotype was detected a few times. Its antigen is not known. The TCR beta CDR3 regions underwent amplification using RNA transcripts as the source. Researchers ran a first-round RT-PCR on the TCR CDR3 using the HTBI primer set. TCRdb itself ran the multiplex PCR reads through MiXCR, one entry per CDR3 protein. The sample contains a few hundred thousand distinct CDR3 sequences, approximately 16% of which appear only once. Study-level results: Patients with ophthalmopathy were separated from those with stable hyperthyroidism by a 13 V-J model. The majority of expanded thyroid clonotypes above 0.001 also appeared in blood.

Inclusion characteristics of ophthalmopathy patients comprised a Clinical Activity Score of at least 3, a NOSPECS grade of at least 4, and duration under 3 months. This sample holds PBMCs from less than 11 ml fresh peripheral blood. The V and J ends lost 7 bases and 10 bases, in that order; junction bases with no gene match: 16. The CDR3 contains 15 residues. This sequence joins TRBV12-3 or TRBV12-4 and TRBJ1-3, with 7 bases matching TRBD1. This receptor was identified in a woman between 40 and 55 years old with Graves' ophthalmopathy. The sample taken for sequencing was blood. CDR3 in DNA: TGTGCCAGCACCTTACTTTCGACAGGGAGTTCTACCATATATTTT. It specifies CASTLLSTGSSTIYF.